This T cell receptor beta chain comes out of a study of response to subunit inactivated influenza vaccine. The CDR3 extends over 14 amino acids. Germline CDR1 LGHNA, CDR2 YSLEER. V was clipped by 1 base and J by 6 bases, with 9 bases between them. One entry per CDR3 protein, called by TCRdb with MiXCR from the RT-PCR reads. The sample has a few hundred thousand distinct CDR3 sequences; 21% are singletons. This chain joins TRBV4-3 and TRBJ2-2; possibly TRBD1 for D (6 bases). The clonotype comes from a man in his fifties or sixties who received an inactivated influenza vaccine. Material: PBMCs from blood, obtained less than 22 months after vaccination. The CDR3 DNA reads as TGCGCCAGCAGCCAAGCGCAGGGGCCCGGGGAGCTGTTTTTT. It encodes CASSQAQGPGELFF.